Below, 8 T cell receptor beta chains from the same sample are listed, as sequenced in a study of identical twins. TCRdb re-derived calls from the 5' RACE reads in MiXCR, one entry per CDR3 protein. Among around 480,000 distinct CDR3 sequences, about 13% were seen once, and the ten largest hold approximately 1%. A further study also used this sample, focusing on yellow fever vaccine responses in identical twins.

Specimen: CD4+ T cells sorted from blood. Receptors originate from a young woman in good health.

This chain uses TRBV10-3 with TRBJ2-6; the D is unclear. Germline loops: CDR1 ENHRY, CDR2 SYGVKD. The CDR3 loop spans 14 amino acids. V lost 4 bases, J lost 0 bases, and 4 bases lay in between. CDR3 sequence (DNA): TGTGCCATCAGTGGCGGCTCTGGGGCCAACGTCCTGACTTTC. Translating it yields CAISGGSGANVLTF.

This clonotype was observed a handful of times. The chain uses TRBV6-5 and TRBJ2-3; D gene uncertain. The CDR3 is made up of 19 amino acids. Per germline, CDR1 MNHEY and CDR2 SVGAGI. Trimming took 3 bases from V and 4 from J, leaving 26 bases between them. The CDR3 bases are TGTGCCAGCAGTTATTTCCCCCCCAGCGAACGGCCCACCGCAGATACGCAGTATTTT. This translates into CASSYFPPSERPTADTQYF.

The chain links TRBV12-5 to TRBJ1-1, with D hard to call. The V end was cut by 7 bases, the J end by 0 bases, with 6 bases between. Germline assignment: CDR1 LGHNT and CDR2 FRNRAP. The CDR3 runs to 12 residues. CDR3 residues: CASALLNTEAFF. The CDR3 nucleotides read TGTGCTAGTGCCCTTTTGAACACTGAAGCTTTCTTT.

The chain has TRBV4-2 and TRBJ1-5; tentatively, D is TRBD1 (5 bases). V shed 3 bases and J shed 1 base, with 16 bases lying between them. This CDR3 comprises 17 residues. Germline V CDR1 and CDR2: LGHNA, YNFKEQ. The CDR3 bases are TGTGCCAGCAGCCAGGGGGACGGTTGGACCAGCAATCAGCCCCAGCATTTT. Translating it yields CASSQGDGWTSNQPQHF.

The chain uses TRBV3-1 and TRBJ2-7; 11 nucleotides align to TRBD1. CDR1 and CDR2 from the germline V gene are LGHDT and YNNKEL (reference sequence). The trim removed 6 bases at V and 6 bases at J, leaving 19 bases unmatched. This CDR3 is 18 amino acids long. The CDR3, as DNA: TGTGCCAGCAGTCGTGGACAGGGGGCAAAAGGGGTTCCCGGCGAGCAGTACTTC. Its translation: CASSRGQGAKGVPGEQYF.

V gene TRBV6-1 combines with J gene TRBJ1-2; TRBD1 aligns across 10 bases. CDR3 length: 14 amino acids. Trimming took 7 bases from V and 4 from J; bases not matched to a gene: 6. Germline CDR1 MNHNS, CDR2 SASEGT. The CDR3, as DNA: TGTGCCAGCACCGTGACAGGGGGCGCCTATGGCTACACCTTC. As protein: CASTVTGGAYGYTF.

In its sample, this clonotype was seen a few times. This chain uses TRBV7-9 with TRBJ2-1, with 9 bases identical to TRBD2. The CDR3 runs 15 residues. J was trimmed by 8 bases and V by 1 base; bases with no gene match: 6. Germline loops: CDR1 SEHNR, CDR2 FQNEAQ (reference sequence). CDR3 DNA: TGTGCCAGCAGCTTAGGTGGGACTAGCAGCGATGAGCAGTTCTTC. Amino acid sequence: CASSLGGTSSDEQFF.

This clonotype turned up a few times. V and J are TRBV2 and TRBJ1-1, with D possibly matching TRBD1 (5 bases). The V end lost 7 bases, the J end lost 1 base, and 10 bases lay between the germline ends. Germline CDR1 SNHLY, CDR2 FYNNEI. The CDR3 covers 13 residues. The DNA of the CDR3 is TGTGCCAGCACGGGACGGGGGAACACTGAAGCTTTCTTT. This translates into CASTGRGNTEAFF. The entire variable domain, with the rest obtained from reference TRBV2 and TRBJ1-1, is as follows: EPEVTQTPSHQVTQMGQEVILRCVPISNHLYFYWYRQILGQKVEFLVSFYNNEISEKSEIFDDQFSVERPDGSNFTLKIRSTKLEDSAMYFCASTGRGNTEAFFGQGTRLTVV.